The next 18 T cell receptor beta chains were all read from a single sample in a study of blood T cell repertoires in COVID-19. Using immunoSEQ multiplex PCR, the repertoire was profiled, and TCRdb retains in-frame clones only, with some absent. The sample yields 350,000 to 450,000 clones, approximately 91% seen once. The sequenced sample was peripheral blood. These receptors were obtained from a woman between 40 and 50 years old with COVID-19, enrolled during active disease.

The CDR3 loop reads CASSPGGGGRTNEQFF. CDR3 DNA: TGTGCCAGCAGCCCTGGCGGGGGGGGGCGCACTAATGAGCAGTTCTTC. The chain links TRBV5-4 to TRBJ2-1; TRBD2 agrees at 9 bases. V was clipped by 4 bases and J by 7 bases; unmatched bases: 12. CDR3 size: 16 residues. CDR1 is SGHNT, CDR2 YYREEE, per germline (reference sequence).

On this clone: Different DNA sequences within this sample yield the same CDR3. The chain recombines TRBV11-1 with TRBJ1-2, with D perhaps TRBD1 (5 bases). Per the germline V gene, CDR1 is SGHAT and CDR2 is FQDESV (reference sequence). The CDR3 covers 16 residues. The ends were cut back, 3 bases at V and 2 bases at J, with 16 bases in the middle. Written as DNA, the CDR3 is TGTGCCAGCAGCTTGGGGCAGGGTCTCCTCAACTATGGCTACACCTTC. Translated, it gives CASSLGQGLLNYGYTF.

The gene calls are TRBV5-8 and TRBJ2-7, with D unclear. CDR3 length: 11 residues. Trimming stripped 1 base from V and 5 bases from J, with 4 bases between. CDR1 SGHTS and CDR2 YDEGEE come from the germline V gene. The CDR3 bases are TGTGCCAGCAGCTTGTATCACGAGCAGTACTTC. Encoded protein: CASSLYHEQYF.

This clone was seen a handful of times. V is TRBV7-2 and J is TRBJ1-5; D ambiguous. This CDR3 is built from 13 residues. With 3 bases removed from V and 8 bases from J, the gap between germline ends came to 11 bases. CDR1 is SGHTA and CDR2 is FQGNSA in the germline V gene. The CDR3 protein is CASSLRPGEPQHF. CDR3 DNA sequence: TGTGCCAGCAGCTTGAGGCCGGGAGAGCCCCAGCATTTT.

The chain joins TRBV25-1 to TRBJ2-7, with 8 bases matching TRBD2. There are 15 residues in the CDR3. Losses at the gene ends were 6 bases for V and 0 bases for J; bases not matched to a gene: 7. CDR1 and CDR2 (germline): MGHDK, SYGVNS. CDR3 sequence: CASSPGSGDSYEQYF. CDR3 DNA sequence: TGTGCCAGCAGCCCCGGTAGCGGGGACTCCTACGAGCAGTACTTC.

This chain links TRBV7-9 with TRBJ1-1; no firm D call. The germline V and J ends were trimmed by 1 base and 0 bases, with 6 bases remaining between them. CDR1 SEHNR and CDR2 FQNEAQ come from the germline V gene (reference sequence). The CDR3 sequence is 14 residues long. CDR3 residues: CASSLGSMNTEAFF. CDR3 in DNA: TGTGCCAGCAGCTTAGGCAGTATGAACACTGAAGCTTTCTTT.

The CDR3, as DNA: TGTGCCAGCAGCCAAGAACTAGCGGGGTTCTACAATGAGCAGTTCTTC. Amino acid sequence: CASSQELAGFYNEQFF. The chain links TRBV4-2 to TRBJ2-1, with 10 bases that match TRBD2. The CDR3 has 16 residues. Looked up from germline, CDR1 is LGHNA and CDR2 is YNFKEQ. After removal of 0 bases from V and 3 bases from J, the junction contained 2 bases not matched to a gene.

The CDR3 nucleotides read TGTGCCAGTAGTCCCCAAGAGGTCGGGGGGCAGTACTTC. Translated, it gives CASSPQEVGGQYF. J is TRBJ2-7 and V is TRBV19; D may be TRBD2 (6 bases). Trimming cost V 5 bases and J 9 bases, with 17 bases left between them. Germline lookup yields CDR1 LNHDA and CDR2 SQIVND (reference sequence). The CDR3 loop spans 13 amino acids. Looking up the rest from reference TRBV19 and TRBJ2-7 gives the full variable domain: DGGITQSPKYLFRKEGQNVTLSCEQNLNHDAMYWYRQDPGQGLRLIYYSQIVNDFQKGDIAEGYSVSREKKESFPLTVTSAQKNPTAFYLCASSPQEVGGQYFGPGTRLTVT.

The chain joins TRBV6-5 to TRBJ2-1, with 9 bases that match TRBD1. Germline-derived CDR1 and CDR2 are MNHEY and SVGAGI. V lost 2 bases to trimming and J lost 1 base; unmatched junction nucleotides: 3. CDR3 length: 16 amino acids. The CDR3 loop is CASSYAGTGSYNEQFF. The CDR3 nucleotides are TGTGCCAGCAGTTACGCCGGGACAGGGTCCTACAATGAGCAGTTCTTC.

The rearrangement uses TRBV27 and TRBJ2-6; D is unresolved. Germline assignment: CDR1 MNHEY and CDR2 SMNVEV (reference sequence). Trimming took 4 bases from V and 0 from J, leaving 4 bases between them. The CDR3 runs to 14 residues. For the CDR3, the DNA is TGTGCCAGCAGTTCAGGCTCTGGGGCCAACGTCCTGACTTTC. Amino acids: CASSSGSGANVLTF.

V and J are TRBV7-9 and TRBJ1-1; the D is unclear. CDR1 is SEHNR and CDR2 is FQNEAQ in the germline V gene (reference sequence). The CDR3 loop spans 14 amino acids. V was pared by 5 bases and J by 1 base, with 11 bases between. CDR3 DNA sequence: TGTGCCAGCAGCGAGAACGCTGGGAACACTGAAGCTTTCTTT. This codes for CASSENAGNTEAFF.

In its sample, this clone was seen a few times. V usage is TRBV7-2 and J usage is TRBJ1-3; 8 bases match TRBD1. V shed 6 bases, J shed 9 bases, and the junction held 7 bases outside the gene matches. Germline CDR1 SGHTA, CDR2 FQGNSA. The CDR3 loop spans 13 amino acids. The CDR3: CASSRTGRTTIYF. The CDR3 nucleotides read TGTGCCAGCAGTCGGACAGGGAGAACCACCATATATTTT.

The V and J genes are TRBV27 and TRBJ2-5; tentatively, D is TRBD2 (5 bases). CDR3 length: 15 amino acids. Between the trimmed V and J ends, which lost 2 bases and 5 bases, there was a span of 15 bases. Germline CDR1 MNHEY, CDR2 SMNVEV (reference sequence). CDR3 nucleotides: TGTGCCAGCAGTTTAGGTGATAGCGTGGGCGAGACCCAGTACTTC. This translates into CASSLGDSVGETQYF.

This clone came up once. This chain joins TRBV7-8 and TRBJ2-6; no clear D gene. The V end lost 2 bases, the J end lost 11 bases, and 13 bases lay between the germline ends. Germline V gene sequence: CDR1 SGHVS, CDR2 FQNEAQ. CDR3 length: 14 amino acids. The CDR3 here is CASSLRALRDVLTF. CDR3 DNA: TGTGCCAGCAGCTTACGAGCCCTACGAGACGTCCTGACTTTC.

The rearrangement joins TRBV19 to TRBJ1-4; TRBD1 matches 7 bases. V lost 11 bases to trimming and J lost 4 bases; unmatched junction nucleotides: 16. This CDR3 has 16 amino acids. Looked up from germline, CDR1 is LNHDA and CDR2 is SQIVND (reference sequence). CDR3 residues: CAGKTWTGAGNEKLFF. CDR3 coding DNA: TGTGCCGGCAAGACCTGGACAGGTGCTGGTAATGAAAAACTGTTTTTT. The full variable domain, with the rest looked up from reference TRBV19 and TRBJ1-4, is DGGITQSPKYLFRKEGQNVTLSCEQNLNHDAMYWYRQDPGQGLRLIYYSQIVNDFQKGDIAEGYSVSREKKESFPLTVTSAQKNPTAFYLCAGKTWTGAGNEKLFFGSGTQLSVL.

V and J are TRBV18 and TRBJ1-5; TRBD1 is a possible D gene (6 bases). The CDR3 spans 16 residues. Germline lookup yields CDR1 KGHSH and CDR2 LQKENI. With 0 bases removed from V and 2 bases from J, the gap between germline ends came to 11 bases. CDR3 sequence reads: CASSPPGAGGNQPQHF. CDR3 nucleotide sequence: TGTGCCAGCTCACCACCGGGGGCAGGGGGCAATCAGCCCCAGCATTTT. Filled out from reference TRBV18 and TRBJ1-5, the complete variable domain reads NAGVMQNPRHLVRRRGQEARLRCSPMKGHSHVYWYRQLPEEGLKFMVYLQKENIIDESGMPKERFSAEFPKEGPSILRIQQVVRGDSAAYFCASSPPGAGGNQPQHFGDGTRLSIL.

This clone was detected only once. J is TRBJ1-3 and V is TRBV9; no reliable D call. Germline CDR1 is SGDLS and CDR2 is YYNGEE. The CDR3 covers 13 residues. The germline V and J ends were trimmed by 7 bases and 7 bases, with 15 bases remaining between them. CDR3 amino acids: CASAPGGFNTIYF. CDR3 in DNA: TGTGCCAGCGCCCCCGGAGGGTTTAACACCATATATTTT.

The V gene is TRBV9, the J gene TRBJ1-2; possible D gene TRBD1, 6 bases. The CDR3 contains 15 residues. Germline V CDR1 and CDR2: SGDLS, YYNGEE. V lost 0 bases, J lost 6 bases, and 15 bases lay in between. The CDR3 DNA is TGTGCCAGCAGCGTAGGAGGGGGGGCGGCCGATGGCTACACCTTC. Protein product: CASSVGGGAADGYTF.